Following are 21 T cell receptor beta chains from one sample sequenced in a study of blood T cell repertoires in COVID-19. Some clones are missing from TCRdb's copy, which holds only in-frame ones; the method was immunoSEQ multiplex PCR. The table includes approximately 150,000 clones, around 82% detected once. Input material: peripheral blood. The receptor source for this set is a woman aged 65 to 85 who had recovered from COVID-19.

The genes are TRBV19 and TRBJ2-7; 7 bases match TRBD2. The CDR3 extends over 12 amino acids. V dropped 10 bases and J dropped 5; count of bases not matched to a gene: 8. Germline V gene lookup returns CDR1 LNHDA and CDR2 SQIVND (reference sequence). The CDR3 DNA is TGTGCCACACCCAATCGGGGGGACGAGCAGTACTTC. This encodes CATPNRGDEQYF.

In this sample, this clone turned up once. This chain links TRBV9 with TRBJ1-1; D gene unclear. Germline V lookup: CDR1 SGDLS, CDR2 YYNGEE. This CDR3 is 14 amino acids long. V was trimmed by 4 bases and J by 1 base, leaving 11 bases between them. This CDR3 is CASSSRRSNTEAFF. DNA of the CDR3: TGTGCCAGCAGCTCGCGTCGGTCGAACACTGAAGCTTTCTTT.

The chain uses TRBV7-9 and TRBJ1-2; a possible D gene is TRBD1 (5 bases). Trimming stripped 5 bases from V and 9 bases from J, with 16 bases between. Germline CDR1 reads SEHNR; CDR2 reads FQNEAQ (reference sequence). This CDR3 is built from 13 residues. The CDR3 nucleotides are TGTGCCAGCAGCCTAGACAGTCAGGGTCGCTACACCTTC. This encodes CASSLDSQGRYTF.

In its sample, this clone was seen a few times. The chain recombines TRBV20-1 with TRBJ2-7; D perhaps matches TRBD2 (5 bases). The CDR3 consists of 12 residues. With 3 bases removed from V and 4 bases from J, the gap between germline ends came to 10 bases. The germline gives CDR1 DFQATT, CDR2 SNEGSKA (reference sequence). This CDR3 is CSASPGMYEQYF. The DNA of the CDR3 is TGCAGTGCTAGTCCCGGGATGTACGAGCAGTACTTC.

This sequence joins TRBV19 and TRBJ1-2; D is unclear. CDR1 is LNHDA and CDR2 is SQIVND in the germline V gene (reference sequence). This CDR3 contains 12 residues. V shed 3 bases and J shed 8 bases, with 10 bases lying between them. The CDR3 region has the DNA TGTGCCAGTAGTATTCCCAATGTCGGCTACACCTTC. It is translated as CASSIPNVGYTF.

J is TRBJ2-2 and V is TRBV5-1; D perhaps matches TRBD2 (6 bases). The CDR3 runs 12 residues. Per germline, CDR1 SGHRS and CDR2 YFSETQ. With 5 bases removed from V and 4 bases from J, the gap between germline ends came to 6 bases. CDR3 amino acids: CASRGGTGELFF. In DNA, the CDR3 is TGCGCCAGCAGGGGGGGCACCGGGGAGCTGTTTTTT.

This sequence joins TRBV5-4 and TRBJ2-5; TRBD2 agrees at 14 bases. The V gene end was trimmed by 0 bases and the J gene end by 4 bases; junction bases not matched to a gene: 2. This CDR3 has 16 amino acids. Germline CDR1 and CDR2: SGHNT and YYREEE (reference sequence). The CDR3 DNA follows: TGTGCCAGCAGCTTGGCGGGGACTAGCGGGGGAGAGACCCAGTACTTC. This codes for CASSLAGTSGGETQYF.

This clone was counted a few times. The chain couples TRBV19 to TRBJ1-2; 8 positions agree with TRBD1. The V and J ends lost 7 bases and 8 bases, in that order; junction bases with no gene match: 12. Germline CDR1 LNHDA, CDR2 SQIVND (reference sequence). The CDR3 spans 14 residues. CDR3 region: CASTPRRGHRGYTF. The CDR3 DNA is TGTGCCAGTACTCCACGCAGGGGGCATAGGGGCTACACCTTC.

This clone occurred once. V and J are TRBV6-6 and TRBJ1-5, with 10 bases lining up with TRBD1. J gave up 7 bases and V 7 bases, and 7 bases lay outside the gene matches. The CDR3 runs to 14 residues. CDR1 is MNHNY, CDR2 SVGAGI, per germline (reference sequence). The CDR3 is CASKTGGDGQPQHF. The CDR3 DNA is TGTGCCAGCAAGACAGGGGGCGACGGGCAGCCCCAGCATTTT.

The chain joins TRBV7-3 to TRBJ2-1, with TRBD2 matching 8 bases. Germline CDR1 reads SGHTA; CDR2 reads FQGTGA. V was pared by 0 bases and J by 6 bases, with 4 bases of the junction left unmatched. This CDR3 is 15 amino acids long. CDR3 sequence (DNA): TGTGCCAGCAGCTTAACGCGGGGGGCTGGCAATGAGCAGTTCTTC. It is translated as CASSLTRGAGNEQFF.

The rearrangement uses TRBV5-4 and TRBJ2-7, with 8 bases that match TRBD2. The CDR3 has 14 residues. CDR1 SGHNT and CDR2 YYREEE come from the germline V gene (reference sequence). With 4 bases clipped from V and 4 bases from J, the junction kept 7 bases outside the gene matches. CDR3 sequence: CASSPGRGEYEQYF. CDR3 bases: TGTGCCAGCAGCCCCGGGAGGGGGGAATACGAGCAGTACTTC.

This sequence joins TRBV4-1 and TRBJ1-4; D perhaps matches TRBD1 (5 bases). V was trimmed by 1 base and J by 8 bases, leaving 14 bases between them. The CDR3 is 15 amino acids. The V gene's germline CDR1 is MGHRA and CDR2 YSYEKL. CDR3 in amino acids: CASSQAMGGLEKLFF. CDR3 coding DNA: TGCGCCAGCAGCCAAGCTATGGGGGGACTGGAAAAACTGTTTTTT.

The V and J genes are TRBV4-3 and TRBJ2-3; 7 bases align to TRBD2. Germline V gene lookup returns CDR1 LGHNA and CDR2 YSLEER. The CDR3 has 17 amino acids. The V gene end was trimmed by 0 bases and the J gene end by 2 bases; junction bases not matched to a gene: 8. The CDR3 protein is CASSQDGREGYTDTQYF. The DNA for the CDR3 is TGCGCCAGCAGCCAAGATGGAAGGGAGGGGTACACAGATACGCAGTATTTT.

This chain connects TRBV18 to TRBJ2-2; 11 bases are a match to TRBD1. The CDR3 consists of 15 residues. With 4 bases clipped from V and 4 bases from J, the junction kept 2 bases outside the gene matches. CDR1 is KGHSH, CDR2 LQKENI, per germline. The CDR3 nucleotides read TGTGCCAGCTCACGGACAGGGGGCCGCACCGGGGAGCTGTTTTTT. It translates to CASSRTGGRTGELFF.

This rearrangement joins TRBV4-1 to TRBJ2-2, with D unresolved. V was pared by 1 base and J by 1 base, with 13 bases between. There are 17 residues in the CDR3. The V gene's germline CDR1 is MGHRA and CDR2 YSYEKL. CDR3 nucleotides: TGCGCCAGCAGCCAAGGGCGGTTGCGGCGGAACACCGGGGAGCTGTTTTTT. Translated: CASSQGRLRRNTGELFF.

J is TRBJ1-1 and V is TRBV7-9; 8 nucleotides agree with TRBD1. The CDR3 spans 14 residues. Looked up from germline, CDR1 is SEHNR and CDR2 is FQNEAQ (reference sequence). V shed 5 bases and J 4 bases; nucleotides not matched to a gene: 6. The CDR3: CASSPTGVSTEAFF. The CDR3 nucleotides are TGTGCCAGCAGCCCGACAGGGGTGAGCACTGAAGCTTTCTTT. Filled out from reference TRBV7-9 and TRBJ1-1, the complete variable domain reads DTGVSQNPRHKITKRGQNVTFRCDPISEHNRLYWYRQTLGQGPEFLTYFQNEAQLEKSRLLSDRFSAERPKGSFSTLEIQRTEQGDSAMYLCASSPTGVSTEAFFGQGTRLTVV.

The CDR3, as DNA: TGTGCCAGCTCACCCGGGACTAGCGGGAGGGCCAGTGAGCAGTTCTTC. It specifies CASSPGTSGRASEQFF. The V call is TRBV18, the J call TRBJ2-1; TRBD2 agrees at 16 bases. Trimming cost V 3 bases and J 9 bases; bases outside gene matches: 5. The CDR3 consists of 16 residues. Per the germline V gene, CDR1 is KGHSH and CDR2 is LQKENI.

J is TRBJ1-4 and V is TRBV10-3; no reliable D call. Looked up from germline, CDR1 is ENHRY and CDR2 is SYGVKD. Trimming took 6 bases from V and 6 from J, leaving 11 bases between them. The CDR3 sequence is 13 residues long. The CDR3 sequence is CAIRGVGDEKLFF. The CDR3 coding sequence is TGTGCCATCAGGGGAGTTGGGGATGAAAAACTGTTTTTT.

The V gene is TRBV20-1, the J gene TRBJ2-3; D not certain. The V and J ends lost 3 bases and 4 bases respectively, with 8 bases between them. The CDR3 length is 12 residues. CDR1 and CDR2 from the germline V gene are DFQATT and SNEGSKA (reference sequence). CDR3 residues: CSASGTADTQYF. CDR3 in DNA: TGCAGTGCTAGTGGCACAGCAGATACGCAGTATTTT.

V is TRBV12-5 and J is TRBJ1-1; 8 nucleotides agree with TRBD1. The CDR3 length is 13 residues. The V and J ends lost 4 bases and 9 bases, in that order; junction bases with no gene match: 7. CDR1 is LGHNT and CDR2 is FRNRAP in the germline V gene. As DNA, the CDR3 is TGTGCTAGTGGTTGGGGGACAGGCGGTAAAGCTTTCTTT. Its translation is CASGWGTGGKAFF. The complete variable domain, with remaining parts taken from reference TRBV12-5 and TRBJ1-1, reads DARVTQTPRHKVTEMGQEVTMRCQPILGHNTVFWYRQTMMQGLELLAYFRNRAPLDDSGMPKDRFSAEMPDATLATLKIQPSEPRDSAVYFCASGWGTGGKAFFGQGTRLTVV.

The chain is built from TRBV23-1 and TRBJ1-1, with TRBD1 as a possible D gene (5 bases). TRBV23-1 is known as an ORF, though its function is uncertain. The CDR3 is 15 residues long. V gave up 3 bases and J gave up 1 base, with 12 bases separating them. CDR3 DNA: TGCGCCAGCAGTCACCCGACAGAACCGAACACTGAAGCTTTCTTT. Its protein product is CASSHPTEPNTEAFF.